Listed below are T cell receptor beta chains from one sample, sequenced in a study of response to subunit inactivated influenza vaccine. Via MiXCR, TCRdb re-called the RT-PCR reads, giving one row per CDR3 protein. The table lists under 200,000 distinct CDR3 sequences, about 12% of them singletons, with approximately 30% in the top ten. Another study also made use of these data, one on T cells expressing NK-cell markers.

The source material was CD8+ T cells sorted from PBMCs, sampled approximately 12 days after vaccination. The receptors come from a middle-aged man who received an inactivated influenza vaccine. The CDR3 runs from the conserved cysteine through the conserved F or W. D genes are given only for firm matches. A clone size is listed for some rows: how often the clone was seen (once, few, many), or a class if it is expanded.

D gene: .; clone size: few; J gene: TRBJ2-7; V gene: TRBV6-1; CDR3 protein: CATLGGHEQYF; CDR3 DNA: TGTGCCACCTTGGGGGGACACGAGCAGTACTTC
D gene: .; clone size: many; J gene: TRBJ2-3; V gene: TRBV2; CDR3 protein: CASKGLTTDTQYF; CDR3 DNA: TGTGCCAGCAAGGGGTTAACCACAGATACGCAGTATTTT
D gene: TRBD2; clone size: few; J gene: TRBJ2-1; V gene: TRBV7-8; CDR3 protein: CASSSLAGPGVEQFF; CDR3 DNA: TGTGCCAGCAGCTCCCTAGCGGGGCCAGGGGTTGAGCAGTTCTTC
D gene: .; clone size: .; J gene: TRBJ2-5; V gene: TRBV12-3/TRBV12-4; CDR3 protein: CASSLVTESTQYF; CDR3 DNA: TGTGCCAGCAGTTTAGTGACAGAGTCCACCCAGTACTTC
D gene: TRBD1; clone size: few; J gene: TRBJ1-1; V gene: TRBV28; CDR3 protein: CASRRTGGHTEAFF; CDR3 DNA: TGTGCCAGCAGGCGGACAGGGGGGCACACTGAAGCTTTCTTT
D gene: .; clone size: .; J gene: TRBJ2-7; V gene: TRBV28; CDR3 protein: CASSLYRRDFSSYEQYF; CDR3 DNA: TGTGCCAGCAGTTTGTATCGCCGGGACTTCAGCTCCTACGAGCAGTACTTC
D gene: .; clone size: .; J gene: TRBJ2-7; V gene: TRBV5-6; CDR3 protein: CASSLQGRATYEQYF; CDR3 DNA: TGTGCCAGCAGCTTGCAGGGCAGGGCGACCTACGAGCAGTACTTC
D gene: .; clone size: few; J gene: TRBJ2-1; V gene: TRBV6-1; CDR3 protein: CASSPYLRGYNEQFF; CDR3 DNA: TGTGCCAGCAGTCCCTATCTACGGGGGTACAATGAGCAGTTCTTC
D gene: TRBD1; clone size: .; J gene: TRBJ2-5; V gene: TRBV28; CDR3 protein: CASRTGVQETQYF; CDR3 DNA: TGTGCCAGCAGAACAGGGGTTCAAGAGACCCAGTACTTC
D gene: TRBD1; clone size: few; J gene: TRBJ2-2; V gene: TRBV11-2; CDR3 protein: CASSRTGGTGELFF; CDR3 DNA: TGTGCCAGCAGCCGGACAGGGGGCACCGGGGAGCTGTTTTTT
D gene: .; clone size: .; J gene: TRBJ2-3; V gene: TRBV12-3/TRBV12-4; CDR3 protein: CASSFEGITDTQYF; CDR3 DNA: TGTGCCAGCAGTTTTGAGGGGATCACAGATACGCAGTATTTT
D gene: .; clone size: few; J gene: TRBJ2-1; V gene: TRBV11-2; CDR3 protein: CASSVTRNEQFF; CDR3 DNA: TGTGCCAGCAGCGTGACCCGAAATGAGCAGTTCTTC
D gene: TRBD2; clone size: many; J gene: TRBJ2-1; V gene: TRBV29-1; CDR3 protein: CSSRLAGVWNEQFF; CDR3 DNA: TGCAGCTCACGACTAGCGGGAGTTTGGAATGAGCAGTTCTTC
D gene: .; clone size: few; J gene: TRBJ1-4; V gene: TRBV11-3; CDR3 protein: CASSPGIATNEKLFF; CDR3 DNA: TGTGCCAGCAGCCCGGGAATCGCAACTAATGAAAAACTGTTTTTT
D gene: .; clone size: many; J gene: TRBJ2-5; V gene: TRBV6-5; CDR3 protein: CASSYSGGPTRSQKETQYF; CDR3 DNA: TGTGCCAGCAGTTACTCGGGGGGGCCCACACGTTCCCAAAAGGAGACCCAGTACTTC
D gene: .; clone size: few; J gene: TRBJ2-3; V gene: TRBV30; CDR3 protein: CAWSAFPYRETDTQYF; CDR3 DNA: TGTGCCTGGAGTGCCTTCCCATACAGGGAGACAGATACGCAGTATTTT
D gene: .; clone size: .; J gene: TRBJ2-1; V gene: TRBV5-1; CDR3 protein: CASSYEQGRDEQFF; CDR3 DNA: TGCGCCAGCAGCTATGAACAGGGTCGTGATGAGCAGTTCTTC
D gene: TRBD2; clone size: .; J gene: TRBJ2-2; V gene: TRBV3-1; CDR3 protein: CASRLLGLAGENTGELFF; CDR3 DNA: TGTGCCAGCAGGCTACTTGGACTAGCGGGAGAGAACACCGGGGAGCTGTTTTTT
D gene: .; clone size: .; J gene: TRBJ2-7; V gene: TRBV11-2; CDR3 protein: CASSLAPEDSTYEQYF; CDR3 DNA: TGTGCCAGCAGCTTAGCCCCCGAGGACAGTACCTACGAGCAGTACTTC
D gene: TRBD2; clone size: .; J gene: TRBJ2-5; V gene: TRBV6-1; CDR3 protein: CASRTGTSGPVKDF; CDR3 DNA: TGTGCCAGCAGGACCGGGACTAGCGGCCCAGTGAAGGACTTC
D gene: .; clone size: .; J gene: TRBJ1-1; V gene: TRBV20-1; CDR3 protein: CSARDLRSWNTEAFF; CDR3 DNA: TGCAGTGCTAGAGATCTCAGGTCATGGAACACTGAAGCTTTCTTT
D gene: .; clone size: .; J gene: TRBJ2-7; V gene: TRBV6-1; CDR3 protein: CASSEWGRSYEQYF; CDR3 DNA: TGTGCCAGCAGTGAATGGGGGAGGTCCTACGAGCAGTACTTC
D gene: .; clone size: .; J gene: TRBJ1-1; V gene: TRBV11-3; CDR3 protein: CASSFEGGEAFF; CDR3 DNA: TGTGCCAGCAGCTTCGAAGGGGGTGAAGCTTTCTTT
D gene: .; clone size: many; J gene: TRBJ2-7; V gene: TRBV12-3/TRBV12-4; CDR3 protein: CASSLYSYYEQYF; CDR3 DNA: TGTGCCAGCAGTTTATACAGCTACTACGAGCAGTACTTC
D gene: .; clone size: few; J gene: TRBJ1-2; V gene: TRBV6-1; CDR3 protein: CASSPGEFNYGYTF; CDR3 DNA: TGTGCCAGCAGTCCCGGGGAGTTCAACTATGGCTACACCTTC
D gene: TRBD1; clone size: .; J gene: TRBJ2-7; V gene: TRBV5-1; CDR3 protein: CASSPTGVNYEQYF; CDR3 DNA: TGCGCCAGCAGCCCCACAGGGGTCAATTACGAGCAGTACTTC
D gene: .; clone size: many; J gene: TRBJ2-2; V gene: TRBV12-3/TRBV12-4; CDR3 protein: CASSLAGEATGELFF; CDR3 DNA: TGTGCCAGCAGTTTGGCTGGGGAGGCGACCGGGGAGCTGTTTTTT
D gene: TRBD1; clone size: few; J gene: TRBJ1-1; V gene: TRBV6-5; CDR3 protein: CASSYTRTGGTEAFF; CDR3 DNA: TGTGCCAGCAGTTACACGAGGACAGGGGGCACTGAAGCTTTCTTT
D gene: .; clone size: few; J gene: TRBJ1-1; V gene: TRBV4-3; CDR3 protein: CASSQVEWGNTEAFF; CDR3 DNA: TGCGCCAGCAGCCAAGTGGAATGGGGGAACACTGAAGCTTTCTTT
D gene: TRBD1; clone size: many; J gene: TRBJ2-1; V gene: TRBV7-9; CDR3 protein: CASSSSRDSYNEQFF; CDR3 DNA: TGTGCCAGCAGCTCCTCCCGGGACAGCTACAATGAGCAGTTCTTC
D gene: TRBD1; clone size: few; J gene: TRBJ2-3; V gene: TRBV4-1; CDR3 protein: CASSQRGTDGPDTQYF; CDR3 DNA: TGCGCCAGCAGCCAGAGGGGGACAGATGGCCCAGATACGCAGTATTTT